This is a list of T cell receptor beta chains from one sample in a study of relationships among human T cell subsets. MiXCR was run by TCRdb on the multiplex PCR reads, yielding one entry per CDR3 protein. The sample contains over 10,000 distinct CDR3 sequences, roughly 62% of which appear only once. Specimen: CD4+ Th1 cells sorted from blood. These receptors were obtained from a man in his forties in good health. CDR3s include the opening cysteine and the closing phenylalanine or tryptophan. Each record gives: clone size, D gene, V gene, J gene, CDR3 DNA, CDR3 protein. A D gene is named only where the DNA matches it firmly. Some rows mark clone size as missing; the rest say once, few, many or name a class of expanded clone.

>-|-|TRBV12-5|TRBJ2-1
TGTGCTAGTGGTTTTTCTCGTAATGAGCAGTTCTTC
CASGFSRNEQFF
>-|-|TRBV29-1|TRBJ2-3
TGCAGCGCACGGGGCTCCACAGATACGCAGTATTTT
CSARGSTDTQYF
>-|TRBD1|TRBV5-1|TRBJ2-7
TGCGCCAGCAGCCCCGGGACAGCCCTACGAAAGCAGTACTTC
CASSPGTALRKQYF
>-|-|TRBV2|TRBJ2-5
TGTGCCAGCAGTGGGGCAGGAAGGTCCCAAGAGACCCAGTACTTC
CASSGAGRSQETQYF
>-|-|TRBV11-2|TRBJ1-1
TGTGCCAGCAGGTCAGGATCCAGGGAGGTCACTGAAGCTTTCTTT
CASRSGSREVTEAFF
>-|TRBD1|TRBV6-1|TRBJ1-1
TGTGCCAGCAGCATGGGGACAGGGGGGAACACTGAAGCTTTCTTT
CASSMGTGGNTEAFF
>-|-|TRBV28|TRBJ1-3
TGTGCCAGCAGTTTAGCCAGAACTGGAAACACCATATATTTT
CASSLARTGNTIYF
>once|TRBD2|TRBV29-1|TRBJ2-3
TGCAGCGTTGAGCCCGAGTTAGCGGGGACAGATACGCAGTATTTT
CSVEPELAGTDTQYF
>-|TRBD2|TRBV14|TRBJ2-1
TGTGCCAGCAGCCTCGGACTAGCGGGAGCTTACAATGAGCAGTTCTTC
CASSLGLAGAYNEQFF
>-|-|TRBV20-1|TRBJ2-7
TGCAGTGCTAGAGTTTCCGACGAGCAGTACTTC
CSARVSDEQYF
>-|-|TRBV20-1|TRBJ1-1
TGCAGTGCTAGTGCACACGACACTGAAGCTTTCTTT
CSASAHDTEAFF
>few|-|TRBV11-2|TRBJ2-5
TGTGCCAGCAGCTCCGCCAGAGAGACCCAGTACTTC
CASSSARETQYF
>-|-|TRBV28|TRBJ2-1
TGTGCCAGCAGTTTATCGGGATTCATCAATGAGCAGTTCTTC
CASSLSGFINEQFF
>few|-|TRBV28|TRBJ1-5
TGTGCCAGCACTACTCTCCGCGGGGGCAATCAGCCCCAGCATTTT
CASTTLRGGNQPQHF
>-|-|TRBV20-1|TRBJ2-1
TGCAGTGCTAGCGGGACCGTCAATGAGCAGTTCTTC
CSASGTVNEQFF
>-|-|TRBV7-9|TRBJ2-5
TGTGCCAGCAGCTCTTGGACGGAGACCCAGTACTTC
CASSSWTETQYF
>-|TRBD1|TRBV11-2|TRBJ2-3
TGTGCCAGCAGCCGGTTGGAGACAGGGTTAACAGATACGCAGTATTTT
CASSRLETGLTDTQYF
>-|-|TRBV27|TRBJ1-2
TGTGCCAGCAGTTTATACGGGGGATCGGGCTACACCTTC
CASSLYGGSGYTF
>-|-|TRBV12-3/TRBV12-4|TRBJ1-3
TGTGCCAGCAGTTTAAGGGTCTCTGGAAACACCATATATTTT
CASSLRVSGNTIYF
>-|-|TRBV11-2|TRBJ2-5
TGTGCCAGCAGCGCCCGGACTGCCCGGATTCAAGAGACCCAGTACTTC
CASSARTARIQETQYF
>-|TRBD1|TRBV28|TRBJ2-7
TGTGCCAGCACCGAACAGGGGGCCGGTGAGCAGTACTTC
CASTEQGAGEQYF
>-|-|TRBV5-1|TRBJ1-3
TGCGCCAGCAGCTTAAGTGTCTCTGGAAACACCATATATTTT
CASSLSVSGNTIYF
>-|-|TRBV11-2|TRBJ2-5
TGTGCCAGCAGCCCGGGGACCATAAAGCTTAGACAGACCCAGTACTTC
CASSPGTIKLRQTQYF
>-|TRBD2|TRBV28|TRBJ2-2
TGTGCCAGCAAACCGGGGGGAGTGGACACCGGGGAGCTGTTTTTT
CASKPGGVDTGELFF
>-|TRBD1|TRBV27|TRBJ1-1
TGTGCCAGCAGTCCTGGACAGGGGGGGACTGAAGCTTTCTTT
CASSPGQGGTEAFF
>few|-|TRBV5-1|TRBJ1-6
TGCGCCAGCAGCTTGGGGGCCGATAATTCACCCCTCCACTTT
CASSLGADNSPLHF
>-|TRBD1|TRBV20-1|TRBJ2-7
TGCAGTGCTAGAGAGGACAGGGACTACGAGCAGTACTTC
CSAREDRDYEQYF
>-|-|TRBV28|TRBJ1-3
TGTGCCAGCAGTTTCCAATCGGGGGCGAGCGGAAACACCATATATTTT
CASSFQSGASGNTIYF
>-|-|TRBV20-1|TRBJ2-7
TGCAGTGCTACAGGACTCAACTACGAGCAGTACTTC
CSATGLNYEQYF